The 10 T cell receptor beta chains presented below share a single source sample, sequenced in a study of CD8+ T cells in alopecia areata. Sequencing used cDNA as its template, made by extracting RNA and reverse transcribing it. Clones were read by immunoSEQ multiplex PCR, and TCRdb kept only the in-frame ones, dropping some. The table includes about 130,000 clones, nearly 55% detected once. Treatment noted: oral pan-JAK inhibitor, 5-10 mg twice daily. This specimen was CD8+ T cells sorted from blood, taken at week 4, from a patient treated with tofacitinib. The receptor source for this set is a human donor with alopecia areata.

The rearrangement links TRBV5-1 to TRBJ1-6; 8 bases are shared with TRBD1. Looked up from germline, CDR1 is SGHRS and CDR2 is YFSETQ. The length of the CDR3 is 15 residues. The J segment lost 10 bases and the V segment lost 0 bases, leaving 6 bases of the junction unmatched. CDR3 residues: CASSLVVGQESPLHF. The CDR3 DNA follows: TGCGCCAGCAGCTTGGTTGTGGGACAGGAGTCACCCCTCCACTTT.

The V gene is TRBV2, the J gene TRBJ2-3; D gene unclear. The germline CDR1 and CDR2 sequences are SNHLY and FYNNEI. The V gene lost 6 bases and the J gene lost 0 bases, with 7 bases spanning the gap. CDR3 length: 13 residues. In nucleotides, the CDR3 is TGTGCCAGCAGACCTAGAAGCACAGATACGCAGTATTTT. It specifies CASRPRSTDTQYF.

This clone was counted only a few times. The rearrangement links TRBV29-1 to TRBJ1-1, with TRBD1 matching over 9 bases. This CDR3 has 14 amino acids. The germline gives CDR1 SQVTM, CDR2 ANQGSEA. J gave up 6 bases and V 2 bases, and 7 bases lay outside the gene matches. The CDR3 DNA follows: TGCAGCGTTGAACCGGGACAGGGTAAAGCTGAAGCTTTCTTT. It translates to CSVEPGQGKAEAFF.

The chain uses TRBV4-3 and TRBJ2-1; D perhaps matches TRBD2 (6 bases). V gave up 0 bases and J gave up 10 bases, with 16 bases separating them. Looked up from germline, CDR1 is LGHNA and CDR2 is YSLEER. The CDR3 loop spans 15 amino acids. This chain's CDR3 is CASSQEGTGVREQFF. Here the CDR3 DNA reads TGCGCCAGCAGCCAAGAGGGGACGGGAGTAAGGGAGCAGTTCTTC.

The CDR3 DNA is TGTGCCAGCAGCCCAACTGGCGGGGCCCTGTACCAAGAGACCCAGTACTTC. Amino acid sequence: CASSPTGGALYQETQYF. The chain has TRBV7-9 and TRBJ2-5, with D tentatively TRBD2 (6 bases). The CDR3 spans 17 residues. CDR1 and CDR2 from the germline V gene are SEHNR and FQNEAQ (reference sequence). The V end was cut by 5 bases, the J end by 0 bases, with 19 bases between. The full variable domain, its missing parts supplied by reference TRBV7-9 and TRBJ2-5, is DTGVSQNPRHKITKRGQNVTFRCDPISEHNRLYWYRQTLGQGPEFLTYFQNEAQLEKSRLLSDRFSAERPKGSFSTLEIQRTEQGDSAMYLCASSPTGGALYQETQYFGPGTRLLVL.

The V gene is TRBV30, the J gene TRBJ1-5; TRBD1 matches 10 bases. Germline-derived CDR1 and CDR2 are GTSNPN and SVGIG (reference sequence). V lost 1 base and J lost 3; bases outside the gene matches: 6. This CDR3 spans 16 amino acids. CDR3 nucleotides: TGTGCCTGGAGTGCTAGGGGACAGGGGCTCAATCAGCCCCAGCATTTT. Translating it yields CAWSARGQGLNQPQHF.

The gene calls are TRBV27 and TRBJ2-1; D is ambiguous. The length of the CDR3 is 13 residues. Germline V gives CDR1 MNHEY, CDR2 SMNVEV (reference sequence). Trimming removed 6 bases from V and 4 bases from J, with 10 bases in between. The CDR3 spells CASRGDFYNEQFF. In DNA, the CDR3 is TGTGCCAGCAGGGGTGATTTTTACAATGAGCAGTTCTTC.

J is TRBJ2-2 and V is TRBV5-4; D uncertain. Germline V gives CDR1 SGHNT, CDR2 YYREEE (reference sequence). The V end was cut by 4 bases, the J end by 6 bases, with 10 bases between. The CDR3 is made up of 13 amino acids. The CDR3 DNA is TGTGCCAGCAGCCTTGACCTTGCCGGGGAGCTGTTTTTT. It specifies CASSLDLAGELFF.

This sequence joins TRBV30 and TRBJ1-1; D is unresolved. Germline V gene sequence: CDR1 GTSNPN, CDR2 SVGIG (reference sequence). The CDR3 is 12 amino acids. Between the trimmed V and J ends, which lost 2 bases and 3 bases, there was a span of 7 bases. This chain's CDR3 is CAWSSLDTEAFF. The CDR3 DNA reads TGTGCCTGGAGTTCACTGGACACTGAAGCTTTCTTT.

The chain joins TRBV5-1 to TRBJ2-2; D gene unclear. Germline V CDR1 and CDR2: SGHRS, YFSETQ. This CDR3 is built from 13 residues. Trimming shortened V by 0 bases and J by 6 bases, and 6 bases separated the two germline ends. CDR3 DNA: TGCGCCAGCAGCTTGGGACACCCCGGGGAGCTGTTTTTT. Translating gives CASSLGHPGELFF.